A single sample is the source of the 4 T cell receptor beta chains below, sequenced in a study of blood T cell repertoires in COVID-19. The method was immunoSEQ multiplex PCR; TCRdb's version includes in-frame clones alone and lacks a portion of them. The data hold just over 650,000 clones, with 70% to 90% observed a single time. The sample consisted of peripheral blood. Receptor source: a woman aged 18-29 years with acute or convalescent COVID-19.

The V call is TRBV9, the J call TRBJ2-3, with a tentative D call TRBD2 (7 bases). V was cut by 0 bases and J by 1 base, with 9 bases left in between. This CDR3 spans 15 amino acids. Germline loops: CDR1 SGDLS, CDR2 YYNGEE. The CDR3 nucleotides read TGTGCCAGCAGCGTAGACGGGGGGCGCACAGATACGCAGTATTTT. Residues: CASSVDGGRTDTQYF.

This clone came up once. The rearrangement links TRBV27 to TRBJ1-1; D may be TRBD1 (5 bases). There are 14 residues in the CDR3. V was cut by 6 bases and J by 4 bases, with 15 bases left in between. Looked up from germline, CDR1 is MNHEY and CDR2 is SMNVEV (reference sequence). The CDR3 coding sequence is TGTGCCAGCAGGCTAATGGGGCGAATCACTGAAGCTTTCTTT. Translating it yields CASRLMGRITEAFF.

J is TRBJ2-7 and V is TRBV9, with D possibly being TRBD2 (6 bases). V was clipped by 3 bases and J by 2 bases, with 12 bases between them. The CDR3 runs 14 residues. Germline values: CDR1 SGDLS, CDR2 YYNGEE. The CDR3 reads CASSARDSPYEQYF. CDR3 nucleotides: TGTGCCAGCAGCGCCCGGGACTCCCCCTACGAGCAGTACTTC.

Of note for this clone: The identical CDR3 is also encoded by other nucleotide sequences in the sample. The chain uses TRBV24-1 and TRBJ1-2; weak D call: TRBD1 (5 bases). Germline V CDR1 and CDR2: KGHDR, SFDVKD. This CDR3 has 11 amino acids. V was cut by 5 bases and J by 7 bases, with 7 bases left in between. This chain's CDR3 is CATSGGGGYTF. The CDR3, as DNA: TGTGCCACCAGTGGGGGGGGTGGCTACACCTTC.